This note documents a single TCR beta chain sequence. Trimming took 4 bases from V and 4 from J, leaving 10 bases between them. The CDR3 is 13 residues long. Germline assignment: CDR1 SGDLS and CDR2 YYNGEE. TCRdb's table, derived via immunoSEQ multiplex PCR, lists solely in-frame clones and lacks some. Counted here are around 40,000 clones, 85% occurring once; the ten biggest clones make up 2.5% to 3%. This specimen comes from a study of OX40 agonist ivuxolimab in advanced cancers. This specimen consisted of CD4+ or CD8+ T cells sorted from blood, obtained in a trial of the OX40 agonist ivuxolimab. This receptor was obtained from an adult with an advanced solid tumor such as melanoma, head and neck, liver or kidney cancer. The chain uses TRBV9 and TRBJ2-3; no reliable D call. The CDR3 spells CASSPRLADTQYF. In nucleotides, the CDR3 is TGTGCCAGCAGCCCGCGACTGGCAGATACGCAGTATTTT.